Presented here are 28 T cell receptor beta chains from one specimen sequenced in a study of blood T cell repertoires in COVID-19. Sequencing was performed with immunoSEQ multiplex PCR; in TCRdb, only in-frame clones are kept and a portion is missing. This sample has about 140,000 clones, with approximately 80% found just once. Sequenced material: peripheral blood. The receptors were sampled from a man in his sixties who had recovered from COVID-19.

This chain links TRBV28 with TRBJ1-2, with D perhaps TRBD1 (5 bases). The CDR3 has 11 residues. Per the germline V gene, CDR1 is MDHEN and CDR2 is SYDVKM. V dropped 8 bases and J dropped 9 bases, with 13 bases sitting between them. The CDR3 region is CASGLDTSYTF. CDR3 in DNA: TGTGCCAGCGGGTTGGACACTAGCTACACCTTC.

This chain uses TRBV7-2 with TRBJ1-4; TRBD1 agrees at 7 bases. Germline V CDR1 and CDR2: SGHTA, FQGNSA. The length of the CDR3 is 17 residues. The V gene end was trimmed by 0 bases and the J gene end by 3 bases; junction bases not matched to a gene: 7. The CDR3 sequence: CASSLAGRGRANEKLFF. The DNA of the CDR3 is TGTGCCAGCAGCTTAGCAGGAAGGGGGCGAGCTAATGAAAAACTGTTTTTT.

This clone has only a few counts. The genes are TRBV7-8 and TRBJ1-5; TRBD1 agrees at 7 bases. CDR1 is SGHVS and CDR2 is FQNEAQ in the germline V gene. The CDR3 length is 14 residues. The V segment lost 6 bases and the J segment 4 bases; nucleotides outside the gene matches: 6. CDR3 region: CASSSPGQNQPQHF. The DNA for the CDR3 is TGTGCCAGCAGTTCTCCGGGACAGAATCAGCCCCAGCATTTT.

The chain joins TRBV28 to TRBJ1-5, with D uncertain. Per germline, CDR1 MDHEN and CDR2 SYDVKM. V was trimmed by 6 bases and J by 8 bases, leaving 20 bases between them. This CDR3 region has 15 residues. CDR3 region: CASSDSISFREPQHF. DNA of the CDR3: TGTGCCAGCAGCGATTCTATTTCCTTTCGGGAGCCCCAGCATTTT.

This clone was detected only once. V and J are TRBV19 and TRBJ2-1; D possibly corresponds to TRBD1 (6 bases). The V and J ends lost 4 bases and 0 bases respectively, with 19 bases between them. The CDR3 is 18 residues long. Germline V CDR1 and CDR2: LNHDA, SQIVND (reference sequence). CDR3 sequence: CASSKAPRQDGSYNEQFF. For the CDR3, the DNA is TGTGCCAGTAGTAAGGCCCCTCGACAGGACGGCTCCTACAATGAGCAGTTCTTC.

The rearrangement links TRBV7-8 to TRBJ2-7; 7 bases line up with TRBD1. The CDR3 has 16 residues. In germline, CDR1 is SGHVS, CDR2 FQNEAQ. J lost 0 bases, V lost 5 bases, and 10 bases had no gene match. For the CDR3, the DNA is TGTGCCAGCAGCCGAGGGACAGCCTCTCTCTCCTACGAGCAGTACTTC. Translating it yields CASSRGTASLSYEQYF. Full variable domain (missing parts from reference TRBV7-8 and TRBJ2-7): GAGVSQSPRYKVAKRGQDVALRCDPISGHVSLFWYQQALGQGPEFLTYFQNEAQLDKSGLPSDRFFAERPEGSVSTLKIQRTQQEDSAVYLCASSRGTASLSYEQYFGPGTRLTVT.

The chain joins TRBV28 to TRBJ1-2; 7 nucleotides agree with TRBD1. The CDR3 runs to 13 residues. V was pared by 10 bases and J by 4 bases, with 9 bases of the junction left unmatched. Germline V gene data show CDR1 as MDHEN and CDR2 as SYDVKM. The CDR3 DNA follows: TGTGCCACCAGACAGGGCGGAAGCTATGGCTACACCTTC. This gives the protein CATRQGGSYGYTF.

The chain couples TRBV6-6 to TRBJ1-2; 9 bases align to TRBD1. The CDR3 has 15 amino acids. Germline values: CDR1 MNHNY, CDR2 SVGAGI (reference sequence). V shed 6 bases, J shed 6 bases, and the junction held 11 bases outside the gene matches. CDR3 loop: CASSRSGTGRNGYTF. The CDR3 bases are TGTGCCAGCAGCCGTAGCGGGACAGGGAGGAATGGCTACACCTTC.

The chain recombines TRBV4-3 with TRBJ1-6; no reliable D call. This CDR3 comprises 16 residues. V was clipped by 0 bases and J by 8 bases, with 14 bases between them. The germline V gene encodes CDR1 LGHNA and CDR2 YSLEER. The CDR3 DNA reads TGCGCCAGCAGCCAAGATAGTCGTGGTGTCTATTCACCCCTCCACTTT. It is translated as CASSQDSRGVYSPLHF.

This clone was counted between two and nine times. This rearrangement joins TRBV6-6 to TRBJ2-5, with a weak D call TRBD1 (5 bases). CDR3 length: 15 residues. CDR1 is MNHNY and CDR2 is SVGAGI in the germline V gene (reference sequence). Trimming left V 1 base short and J 5 bases short, with 14 bases between. CDR3: CASSYWEGAQETQYF. CDR3 bases: TGTGCCAGCAGTTACTGGGAAGGGGCTCAGGAGACCCAGTACTTC.

The chain employs TRBV28 and TRBJ1-2; 9 nucleotides align to TRBD1. Germline V gene lookup returns CDR1 MDHEN and CDR2 SYDVKM. J gave up 6 bases and V 4 bases, and 9 bases lay outside the gene matches. This CDR3 region has 15 residues. The CDR3 region has the DNA TGTGCCAGCAGTTCCCAACAGGGGGCTGTTAATGGCTACACCTTC. Protein product: CASSSQQGAVNGYTF.

A word on this clone: Other DNA sequences of this sample code for an identical CDR3. V and J are TRBV3-1 (or the pseudogene TRBV3-2) and TRBJ1-2, with D tentatively TRBD1 (6 bases). CDR3 size: 12 residues. Looked up from germline, CDR1 is LGHDT and CDR2 is YNNKEL (reference sequence). V lost 4 bases to trimming and J lost 6 bases, with 9 bases between them. CDR3 region: CASSLGQNGYTF. The CDR3 nucleotides are TGTGCCAGCAGCCTTGGACAGAATGGCTACACCTTC.

The V call is TRBV2, the J call TRBJ2-2; 7 bases fit TRBD1. This CDR3 region has 14 residues. The V segment lost 7 bases and the J segment 5 bases; nucleotides outside the gene matches: 7. Looked up from germline, CDR1 is SNHLY and CDR2 is FYNNEI. CDR3 region: CASKDTRGTGELFF. Here the CDR3 DNA reads TGTGCCAGCAAAGACACCAGGGGGACCGGGGAGCTGTTTTTT.

The chain is built from TRBV19 and TRBJ1-2; 8 nucleotides agree with TRBD1. The junction had 2 bases not matched to a gene; V was cut back by 0 bases and J by 2 bases. The CDR3 has 15 residues. CDR1 and CDR2 (germline): LNHDA, SQIVND (reference sequence). For the CDR3, the DNA is TGTGCCAGTAGTATAGATACAGGGGGGAACTATGGCTACACCTTC. Amino acids: CASSIDTGGNYGYTF.

The chain uses TRBV18 and TRBJ2-5; 8 nucleotides agree with TRBD2. Germline values: CDR1 KGHSH, CDR2 LQKENI. CDR3 size: 17 residues. Germline trimming cut 2 bases from V and 2 bases from J; bases unmatched to any gene: 10. The CDR3 DNA is TGTGCCAGCTCACCAATAAGGGCGGGAGGACTACAAGAGACCCAGTACTTC. Protein: CASSPIRAGGLQETQYF.

This sequence joins TRBV2 and TRBJ2-7; possible D gene TRBD2, 6 bases. This CDR3 has 14 amino acids. V was cut by 6 bases and J by 0 bases, with 12 bases left in between. Germline assignment: CDR1 SNHLY and CDR2 FYNNEI. CDR3 sequence: CASRRGGSSYEQYF. CDR3 coding DNA: TGTGCCAGCAGGCGGGGCGGAAGCTCCTACGAGCAGTACTTC.

The chain has TRBV5-8 and TRBJ2-5, with 10 bases fitting TRBD1. The CDR3 totals 14 residues. Germline V gene sequence: CDR1 SGHTS, CDR2 YDEGEE. Trimming took 4 bases from V and 5 from J; bases not matched to a gene: 5. CDR3 in DNA: TGTGCCAGCAGCGACGACAGGGGGCGGGAGACCCAGTACTTC. It translates to CASSDDRGRETQYF.

The chain has TRBV29-1 and TRBJ1-4; D remains unclear. Germline CDR1 and CDR2: SQVTM and ANQGSEA. This CDR3 comprises 12 residues. The V end was cut by 4 bases, the J end by 8 bases, with 11 bases between. In DNA, the CDR3 is TGCAGCGTTGGGTCGAGAAACGAAAAACTGTTTTTT. This gives the protein CSVGSRNEKLFF.

The chain recombines TRBV30 with TRBJ2-7; 9 bases are a match to TRBD1. The CDR3 length is 15 residues. CDR1 and CDR2 (germline): GTSNPN, SVGIG (reference sequence). The trim removed 4 bases at V and 4 bases at J, leaving 11 bases unmatched. The CDR3 region has the DNA TGTGCCTGGACCTCCTCGGGGACAGGGAGATACGAGCAGTACTTC. Protein: CAWTSSGTGRYEQYF.

V gene TRBV6-5 combines with J gene TRBJ1-2; no clear D. Trimming took off 0 bases at V and 3 bases at J, with 11 bases between the two ends. The germline V gene has CDR1 MNHEY and CDR2 SVGAGI. The length of the CDR3 is 15 residues. The DNA for the CDR3 is TGTGCCAGCAGTTACTCGGTAAACGGGTACTATGGCTACACCTTC. This encodes CASSYSVNGYYGYTF.

The rearrangement joins TRBV24-1 to TRBJ1-2, with 7 bases matching TRBD1. Trimming cost V 1 base and J 1 base; bases outside gene matches: 5. Germline V gene sequence: CDR1 KGHDR, CDR2 SFDVKD. The CDR3 covers 16 residues. The CDR3 DNA reads TGTGCCACCAGTGATTTTAACAGGGGAATTAACTATGGCTACACCTTC. It translates to CATSDFNRGINYGYTF.

This clone was counted ten times or more. This chain links TRBV7-2 with TRBJ1-5, with D possibly TRBD1 on 5 matching bases. Trimming cost V 8 bases and J 0 bases, with 14 bases left between them. CDR3 length equals 15 residues. Looked up from germline, CDR1 is SGHTA and CDR2 is FQGNSA. CDR3 nucleotides: TGTGCCAGCTCTTGGGCAGGGATTAGCAATCAGCCCCAGCATTTT. As protein: CASSWAGISNQPQHF.

The CDR3, as DNA: TGTGCCAGCCGCCTAGGGAACACTGAAGCTTTCTTT. This gives the protein CASRLGNTEAFF. The chain has TRBV27 and TRBJ1-1; D unresolved. CDR3 length: 12 amino acids. Germline V gene data show CDR1 as MNHEY and CDR2 as SMNVEV (reference sequence). V dropped 8 bases and J dropped 1 base, with 8 bases sitting between them.

The rearrangement joins TRBV7-3 to TRBJ1-1; no firm D call. The CDR3 has 14 residues. The V gene lost 6 bases and the J gene lost 0 bases, with 11 bases spanning the gap. CDR1 is SGHTA and CDR2 is FQGTGA in the germline V gene. The CDR3, as DNA: TGTGCCAGCAGTCCGAGCGGGGTGAACACTGAAGCTTTCTTT. Translated, it gives CASSPSGVNTEAFF. The entire variable domain, with the rest obtained from reference TRBV7-3 and TRBJ1-1, is as follows: GAGVSQTPSNKVTEKGKYVELRCDPISGHTALYWYRQSLGQGPEFLIYFQGTGAADDSGLPNDRFFAVRPEGSVSTLKIQRTERGDSAVYLCASSPSGVNTEAFFGQGTRLTVV.

The V gene is TRBV5-4, the J gene TRBJ2-1; 10 bases align to TRBD2. The CDR3 loop spans 15 amino acids. V gave up 2 bases and J gave up 3 bases; unmatched junction bases: 2. Germline loops: CDR1 SGHNT, CDR2 YYREEE (reference sequence). CDR3 protein: CASSFEREGYNEQFF. The CDR3, as DNA: TGTGCCAGCAGCTTTGAGCGGGAGGGCTACAATGAGCAGTTCTTC.

V and J are TRBV11-1 and TRBJ1-1; D remains unclear. In germline, CDR1 is SGHAT, CDR2 FQDESV (reference sequence). V lost 2 bases and J lost 3, with 4 bases in between. There are 12 residues in the CDR3. The CDR3 region has the DNA TGTGCCAGCAGCTTATCGGACACTGAAGCTTTCTTT. The encoded protein is CASSLSDTEAFF.

This sequence joins TRBV28 and TRBJ2-7; 11 bases line up with TRBD2. This CDR3 is 14 amino acids long. Unmatched junction bases numbered 2, after V lost 4 bases and J lost 3 bases. CDR1 is MDHEN and CDR2 is SYDVKM in the germline V gene. CDR3 nucleotides: TGTGCCAGCAGTTATAGCGGGGGGGACTACGAGCAGTACTTC. As protein: CASSYSGGDYEQYF.

Many counts were recorded for this clone. The same CDR3 arises from other DNA sequences in this sample as well. The chain joins TRBV4-1 to TRBJ2-1; 11 bases fit TRBD2. There are 17 residues in the CDR3. CDR1 is MGHRA and CDR2 is YSYEKL in the germline V gene. Losses at the gene ends were 1 base for V and 10 bases for J; bases not matched to a gene: 12. CDR3: CASSQGLAGGPYPEQFF. The DNA of the CDR3 is TGCGCCAGCAGCCAAGGGTTAGCGGGAGGGCCATACCCGGAGCAGTTCTTC.